Listed here are 19 T cell receptor beta chains from one sample, sequenced in a study of OX40 agonist ivuxolimab in advanced cancers. The repertoire was sequenced with immunoSEQ multiplex PCR; TCRdb's copy has only in-frame clones and lacks some. The sample shows thousands of clones, 85% to 90% of them seen only once. The starting material was CD4+ or CD8+ T cells sorted from blood, obtained in a trial of the OX40 agonist ivuxolimab. The origin of the receptors is an adult with an advanced solid tumor such as melanoma, head and neck, liver or kidney cancer.

In this sample, this clone turned up a few times. The V gene is TRBV19, the J gene TRBJ2-3, with D hard to call. CDR3 length: 12 residues. The V gene lost 5 bases and the J gene lost 4 bases, with 7 bases spanning the gap. In germline, CDR1 is LNHDA, CDR2 SQIVND (reference sequence). The CDR3 sequence: CASSFGADTQYF. The CDR3 region has the DNA TGTGCCAGTAGTTTTGGGGCAGATACGCAGTATTTT.

This chain joins TRBV7-9 and TRBJ1-6; no reliable D call. V was pared by 1 base and J by 7 bases, with 20 bases between. Germline CDR1 SEHNR, CDR2 FQNEAQ (reference sequence). CDR3 length: 18 amino acids. CDR3 amino acids: CASSLGVPGFLQNSPLHF. The CDR3 nucleotides are TGTGCCAGCAGCTTAGGGGTACCGGGATTCTTACAGAATTCACCCCTCCACTTT.

V usage is TRBV7-9 and J usage is TRBJ2-3; 9 bases agree with TRBD1. The germline CDR1 and CDR2 sequences are SEHNR and FQNEAQ (reference sequence). Losses at the gene ends were 4 bases for V and 4 bases for J; bases not matched to a gene: 6. The CDR3 totals 15 residues. The CDR3 protein is CASSSGQGIADTQYF. CDR3 coding DNA: TGTGCCAGCAGCTCGGGACAGGGCATTGCAGATACGCAGTATTTT.

The chain employs TRBV6-5 and TRBJ2-3; 7 bases are a match to TRBD2. Germline CDR1 MNHEY, CDR2 SVGAGI. CDR3 length equals 15 residues. J gave up 1 base and V 6 bases, and 7 bases lay outside the gene matches. The CDR3 DNA reads TGTGCCAGCAGATCAGCGGGAACAGGCACAGATACGCAGTATTTT. Its protein product is CASRSAGTGTDTQYF.

The chain recombines TRBV19 with TRBJ2-1; 7 positions match TRBD2. Germline CDR1 LNHDA, CDR2 SQIVND (reference sequence). V was pared by 5 bases and J by 6 bases, with 4 bases of the junction left unmatched. The CDR3 is 13 residues long. The CDR3 DNA follows: TGTGCCAGTAGTCCAACTAGCGTCAATGAGCAGTTCTTC. Protein sequence: CASSPTSVNEQFF.

This clone appeared a few times. The gene calls are TRBV2 and TRBJ2-2; TRBD1 aligns across 11 bases. Per germline, CDR1 SNHLY and CDR2 FYNNEI. This CDR3 spans 15 amino acids. J gave up 6 bases and V 9 bases, and 9 bases lay outside the gene matches. This CDR3 is CASYGQGALPGELFF. As DNA, the CDR3 is TGTGCCAGTTACGGACAGGGGGCTTTACCCGGGGAGCTGTTTTTT.

The V call is TRBV7-6, the J call TRBJ2-2, with 8 bases fitting TRBD1. Germline assignment: CDR1 SGHVS and CDR2 FNYEAQ. With V trimmed by 6 bases and J by 5 bases, 5 bases remained unmatched. The CDR3 is 14 residues long. The CDR3 DNA follows: TGTGCCAGCAGTCAAACAGGGGGTACCGGGGAGCTGTTTTTT. Translation: CASSQTGGTGELFF.

This chain connects TRBV27 to TRBJ2-5, with TRBD1 identical over 7 bases. Per germline, CDR1 MNHEY and CDR2 SMNVEV (reference sequence). Trimming took 7 bases from V and 5 from J; bases not matched to a gene: 22. The CDR3 length is 18 residues. The CDR3 region is CASMRVIKNRGFYETQYF. In nucleotides, the CDR3 is TGTGCCAGCATGAGAGTTATTAAGAACAGGGGATTCTATGAGACCCAGTACTTC.

The chain joins TRBV15 to TRBJ2-1; 14 bases map to TRBD2. Trimming at V came to 0 bases and at J to 12 bases, leaving 4 bases not matched to a gene. The CDR3 sequence is 15 residues long. Germline V gene data show CDR1 as LNHNV and CDR2 as YYDKDF (reference sequence). CDR3 coding DNA: TGTGCCACCAGCAGAGATGGGACTAGCGGGAGCGGGCAGTTCTTC. It yields the protein CATSRDGTSGSGQFF.

The rearrangement uses TRBV19 and TRBJ1-1; no clear D gene. Germline CDR1 LNHDA, CDR2 SQIVND (reference sequence). The CDR3 contains 13 residues. V lost 5 bases, J lost 1 base, and 8 bases lay in between. DNA for the CDR3: TGTGCCAGTAGTTCTTCAGGGAACACTGAAGCTTTCTTT. Translation: CASSSSGNTEAFF.

This clone was seen a single time. The chain employs TRBV27 and TRBJ2-7; 8 positions match TRBD1. The germline V gene encodes CDR1 MNHEY and CDR2 SMNVEV (reference sequence). Unmatched junction bases numbered 6, after V lost 0 bases and J lost 2 bases. This CDR3 has 16 amino acids. In DNA form, the CDR3 reads TGTGCCAGCAGTTTATCGACGGACAGGGTTACCTACGAGCAGTACTTC. It is translated as CASSLSTDRVTYEQYF.

The chain combines TRBV7-2 with TRBJ1-2; no clear D gene. The germline V and J ends were trimmed by 5 bases and 0 bases, with 16 bases remaining between them. This CDR3 has 16 residues. Per the germline V gene, CDR1 is SGHTA and CDR2 is FQGNSA. The CDR3 bases are TGTGCCAGCAGCCCCCTCGTCGGGCCCACTAACTATGGCTACACCTTC. Residues: CASSPLVGPTNYGYTF.

For this clone: This likely came from a read error, as a far larger clone is one base away. This chain links TRBV25-1 with TRBJ1-2; no reliable D call. The CDR3 spans 14 residues. The V end was cut by 1 base, the J end by 8 bases, with 14 bases between. Germline V lookup: CDR1 MGHDK, CDR2 SYGVNS. The CDR3: CASSELVASRGYTF. The CDR3 DNA is TGTGCCAGCAGTGAATTGGTGGCGAGCCGGGGCTACACCTTC.

The chain is built from TRBV2 and TRBJ2-2; possible D gene TRBD1, 5 bases. The CDR3 has 16 amino acids. V was clipped by 1 base and J by 7 bases, with 16 bases between them. Germline values: CDR1 SNHLY, CDR2 FYNNEI. The CDR3 loop reads CASSEVSAGFFGELFF. The CDR3 DNA is TGTGCCAGCAGTGAAGTTTCCGCAGGGTTCTTCGGGGAGCTGTTTTTT.

The chain employs TRBV9 and TRBJ2-7; D possibly uses TRBD1 or TRBD2 (6 bases each). The V gene lost 4 bases and the J gene lost 2 bases, with 16 bases spanning the gap. The CDR3 has 15 amino acids. The germline CDR1 and CDR2 sequences are SGDLS and YYNGEE. The CDR3 loop reads CASSPGGGFPYEQYF. The CDR3 bases are TGTGCCAGCAGCCCCGGAGGGGGGTTCCCCTACGAGCAGTACTTC.

The V call is TRBV10-1, the J call TRBJ1-1, with TRBD1 as a possible D gene (5 bases). CDR1 and CDR2 from the germline V gene are WNHNN and SYGVQD (reference sequence). This CDR3 has 17 residues. V was trimmed by 3 bases and J by 1 base, leaving 18 bases between them. CDR3 nucleotides: TGCGCCAGCAGTGATAAGGAGACACAGGTCCCGAACACTGAAGCTTTCTTT. Protein product: CASSDKETQVPNTEAFF.

The chain combines TRBV6-5 with TRBJ1-1, with no clear D. CDR1 MNHEY and CDR2 SVGAGI come from the germline V gene. Deletions cut 3 bases from V and 12 bases from J, with 14 bases between. The CDR3 loop spans 12 amino acids. The CDR3 region is CASSYGSPGTFF. CDR3 sequence (DNA): TGTGCCAGCAGTTATGGTTCCCCGGGAACTTTCTTT.

This clone was seen only a few times. A read error may account for a junction end that differs from germline. The chain has TRBV7-7 and TRBJ2-2, with D possibly matching TRBD1 (5 bases). The V gene's germline CDR1 is SSHAT and CDR2 FNYEAQ (reference sequence). The CDR3 covers 13 residues. The CDR3 reads CASSLTGTGELFF. For the CDR3, the DNA is TGTGCTAGCAGCTTAACAGGCACCGGGGAGCTGTTTTTT.

This CDR3 reads CASSSLVSSYEQYF. CDR3 DNA: TGTGCCAGCAGTTCCTTAGTTAGCTCCTACGAGCAGTACTTC. This rearrangement joins TRBV27 to TRBJ2-7; unclear D gene. Trimming stripped 4 bases from V and 0 bases from J, with 10 bases between. Germline values: CDR1 MNHEY, CDR2 SMNVEV (reference sequence). The CDR3 extends over 14 amino acids.